The 6 T cell receptor beta chains given below trace back to one sample, sequenced in a study of cytomegalovirus exposure and HLA in healthy donors. 60 Vbeta and 13 Jbeta primers were used in PCR. Only in-frame clones appear in the TCRdb table, and some are missing; sequencing was by immunoSEQ multiplex PCR. The profile covers roughly 120,000 clones, with about 80% appearing a single time and approximately 0.97% taken by the ten largest. Sequencing was carried out using PBMCs. The receptor source for this set is a human donor in good health.

This chain uses TRBV9 with TRBJ2-2; 7 bases are a match to TRBD2. In germline, CDR1 is SGDLS, CDR2 YYNGEE. The CDR3 runs 16 residues. V dropped 3 bases and J dropped 0; count of bases not matched to a gene: 5. The chain's CDR3 is CASSEESGANTGELFF. CDR3 in DNA: TGTGCCAGCAGCGAGGAGAGCGGGGCGAACACCGGGGAGCTGTTTTTT.

The chain employs TRBV5-1 and TRBJ1-1; D is possibly TRBD1 (6 bases). This CDR3 is built from 18 residues. The germline V gene encodes CDR1 SGHRS and CDR2 YFSETQ. V dropped 1 base and J dropped 3 bases, with 22 bases sitting between them. The CDR3 sequence: CASSLSRRGARGDTEAFF. In nucleotides, the CDR3 is TGCGCCAGCAGCTTGTCTCGACGGGGGGCGAGAGGTGACACTGAAGCTTTCTTT.

This chain connects TRBV7-9 to TRBJ2-3; D is undetermined. Germline assignment: CDR1 SEHNR and CDR2 FQNEAQ (reference sequence). The CDR3 covers 15 residues. The V end was cut by 5 bases, the J end by 0 bases, with 12 bases between. The CDR3 here is CASSPPLTSTDTQYF. CDR3 in DNA: TGTGCCAGCAGCCCCCCCCTGACTAGCACAGATACGCAGTATTTT. Filled out from reference TRBV7-9 and TRBJ2-3, the complete variable domain reads DTGVSQNPRHKITKRGQNVTFRCDPISEHNRLYWYRQTLGQGPEFLTYFQNEAQLEKSRLLSDRFSAERPKGSFSTLEIQRTEQGDSAMYLCASSPPLTSTDTQYFGPGTRLTVL.

The rearrangement uses TRBV5-4 and TRBJ1-2; D possibly corresponds to TRBD1 (5 bases). The CDR3 consists of 12 residues. From germline, CDR1 is SGHNT and CDR2 YYREEE (reference sequence). The V gene lost 5 bases and the J gene lost 7 bases, with 12 bases spanning the gap. The CDR3 is CASSQGAFGYTF. As DNA, the CDR3 is TGTGCCAGCAGTCAGGGTGCCTTTGGCTACACCTTC. Together with reference TRBV5-4 and TRBJ1-2, the CDR3 gives the full variable domain: ETGVTQSPTHLIKTRGQQVTLRCSSQSGHNTVSWYQQALGQGPQFIFQYYREEENGRGNFPPRFSGLQFPNYSSELNVNALELDDSALYLCASSQGAFGYTFGSGTRLTVV.

V and J are TRBV6-1 and TRBJ1-6; D call uncertain. This CDR3 has 17 amino acids. V lost 4 bases and J 0 bases, leaving 13 bases between the germline ends. Germline lookup yields CDR1 MNHNS and CDR2 SASEGT. CDR3 coding DNA: TGTGCCAGCAGTGGCCCCCATGCGAACTCCTATAATTCACCCCTCCACTTT. Translating gives CASSGPHANSYNSPLHF.

V is TRBV4-1 and J is TRBJ2-2; a weak D match, TRBD1 (5 bases). Germline CDR1 MGHRA, CDR2 YSYEKL. With 8 bases removed from V and 6 bases from J, the gap between germline ends came to 19 bases. The CDR3 is 15 residues long. CDR3 protein: CASEAILRGPGELFF. The DNA for the CDR3 is TGCGCCAGCGAAGCCATATTAAGGGGCCCCGGGGAGCTGTTTTTT.